This T cell receptor beta chain was documented in a study of blood T cell repertoires in COVID-19. Study-wide background: The United States, Italy and Spain supplied acute and convalescent COVID-19 samples. In each case, the material was cDNA or gDNA derived from T cells, B-cell-depleted T cells, or PBMCs.

Original processing notes: Estimated nucleated cell counts came from reference gene primer amplification. Generated by immunoSEQ multiplex PCR, the TCRdb table keeps only in-frame clones and is missing some. The V and J calls and clone size come from that table; D and trimming were worked out from the DNA. The table has more than 95,000 clones, about 70% seen once. As regards this clone: A junction boundary mismatches the germline segment, possibly from a read error.

Per the germline V gene, CDR1 is KGHDR and CDR2 is SFDVKD. The CDR3 sequence is 17 residues long. The specimen was peripheral blood. This receptor was identified in a woman in her 70s with acute or convalescent COVID-19. The V call is TRBV24-1, the J call TRBJ1-3; 9 nucleotides line up with TRBD1. CDR3 nucleotides: TGTGCCACCAGTGCCCCTGACAGGGGGAGACTAGGGAGGCACCATATATTT. Translation gives CATSAPDRGRLGRHHIF.